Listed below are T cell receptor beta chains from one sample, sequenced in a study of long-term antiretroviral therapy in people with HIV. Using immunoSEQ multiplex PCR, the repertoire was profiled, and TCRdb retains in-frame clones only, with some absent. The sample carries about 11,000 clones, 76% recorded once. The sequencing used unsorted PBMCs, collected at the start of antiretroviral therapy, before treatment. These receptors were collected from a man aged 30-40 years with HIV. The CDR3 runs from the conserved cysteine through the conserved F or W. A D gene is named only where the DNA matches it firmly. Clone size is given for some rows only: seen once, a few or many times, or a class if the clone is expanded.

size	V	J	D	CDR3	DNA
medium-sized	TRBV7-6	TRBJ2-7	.	CASSLGRGSYEQYF	TGTGCCAGCAGCTTAGGCAGGGGCTCCTACGAGCAGTACTTC
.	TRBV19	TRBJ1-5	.	CASSISGQDNQPQHF	TGTGCCAGTAGTATAAGCGGTCAGGACAATCAGCCCCAGCATTTT
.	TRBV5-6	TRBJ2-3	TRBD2	CASSRGTSVSTDTQYF	TGTGCCAGCAGCCGCGGGACTAGCGTTAGCACAGATACGCAGTATTTT
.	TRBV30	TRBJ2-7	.	CAWSNSYEQYF	TGTGCCTGGAGTAACAGCTACGAGCAGTACTTC
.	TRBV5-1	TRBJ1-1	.	CASTADPGVAEAFF	TGCGCCAGCACCGCGGACCCGGGGGTCGCTGAAGCTTTCTTT
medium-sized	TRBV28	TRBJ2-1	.	CASSLSNGPDEQFF	TGTGCCAGCAGTTTATCTAATGGGCCTGATGAGCAGTTCTTC
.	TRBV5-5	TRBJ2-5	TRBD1	CASSSDRGMGQETQYF	TGTGCCAGCAGCTCAGACAGGGGGATGGGACAAGAGACCCAGTACTTC
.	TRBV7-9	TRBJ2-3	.	CASSLAPLSSDTQYF	TGTGCCAGCAGCTTAGCCCCTTTAAGCTCAGATACGCAGTATTTT
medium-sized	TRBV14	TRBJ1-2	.	CASSHEDSRPFNYGYTF	TGTGCCAGCAGCCACGAGGACTCCAGGCCGTTTAACTATGGCTACACCTTC
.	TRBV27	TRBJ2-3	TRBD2	CASRGGLALRTDTQYF	TGTGCCAGCAGGGGGGGACTAGCGCTGCGCACAGATACGCAGTATTTT
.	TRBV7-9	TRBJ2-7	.	CASSPSLYEQYF	TGTGCCAGCAGCCCCTCGCTCTACGAGCAGTACTTC
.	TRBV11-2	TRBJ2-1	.	CASSLKGGPDPYNEQFF	TGTGCCAGCAGCTTAAAAGGGGGTCCAGACCCCTACAATGAGCAGTTCTTC
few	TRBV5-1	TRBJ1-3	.	CASSPVYGNTIYF	TGCGCCAGCAGCCCTGTCTATGGAAACACCATATATTTT
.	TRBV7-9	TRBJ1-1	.	CASILWGGTEAFF	TGTGCCAGCATCCTGTGGGGCGGCACTGAAGCTTTCTTT
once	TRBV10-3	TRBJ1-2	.	CAISDSQINYGYTF	TGTGCCATCAGTGATTCGCAAATTAACTATGGCTACACCTTC
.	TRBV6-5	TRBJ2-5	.	CASSFYPHQYF	TGTGCCAGCAGTTTTTACCCCCACCAGTACTTC
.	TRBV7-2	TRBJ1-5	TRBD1	CASSLGQGTQPQHF	TGTGCCAGCAGCTTAGGACAGGGGACCCAGCCCCAGCATTTT
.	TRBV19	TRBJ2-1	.	CASSTQGVNEQFF	TGTGCCAGTAGTACGCAGGGAGTCAATGAGCAGTTCTTC
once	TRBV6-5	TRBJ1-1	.	CASSYDGVSEAFF	TGTGCCAGCAGTTACGATGGGGTTTCTGAAGCTTTCTTT
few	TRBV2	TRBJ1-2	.	CASSDYRHNYGYTF	TGTGCCAGCAGTGATTACAGGCATAACTATGGCTACACCTTC
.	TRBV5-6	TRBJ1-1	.	CASSFAVVGGNTEAFF	TGTGCCAGCAGCTTTGCGGTGGTGGGCGGGAACACTGAAGCTTTCTTT
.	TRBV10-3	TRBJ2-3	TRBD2	CATGGGGTQYF	TGTGCCACGGGAGGGGGAGGTACGCAGTATTTT
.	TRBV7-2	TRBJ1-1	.	CASSLAPGGAQNTEAFF	TGTGCCAGCAGCTTAGCCCCGGGTGGGGCTCAGAACACTGAAGCTTTCTTT
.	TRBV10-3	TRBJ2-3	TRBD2	CAISLGPSGGDTQYF	TGTGCCATCAGTCTTGGGCCTAGCGGGGGGGATACGCAGTATTTT
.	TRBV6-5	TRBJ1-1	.	CARSVTEAFF	TGTGCCAGGTCTGTCACTGAAGCTTTCTTT
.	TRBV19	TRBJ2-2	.	CASSTTRAPTNTGELFF	TGTGCCAGTAGCACCACACGGGCACCCACGAACACCGGGGAGCTGTTTTTT
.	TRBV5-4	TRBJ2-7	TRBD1	CASMDRASYEQYF	TGTGCCAGCATGGACAGGGCTTCCTACGAGCAGTACTTC
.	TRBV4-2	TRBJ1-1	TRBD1	CASSQEGSPRGAFF	TGTGCCAGCAGCCAAGAAGGCAGCCCCAGGGGGGCTTTCTTT
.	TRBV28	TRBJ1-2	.	CATNTRDGYTF	TGTGCCACAAACACCCGGGATGGCTACACCTTC
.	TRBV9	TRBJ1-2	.	CASSVVDGDYGYTF	TGTGCCAGCAGCGTAGTTGACGGAGACTATGGCTACACCTTC
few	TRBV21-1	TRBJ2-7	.	CASSMGKARDDYEQYF	TGTGCCAGCAGCATGGGAAAGGCCCGTGATGACTACGAGCAGTACTTC